The 22 T cell receptor beta chains below were found in one sample sequenced in a study of metastatic and nonmetastatic thyroid tumors. Thyroid surgery took place with no prior treatment in any patient. TCRdb re-clonotyped the PCR reads via MiXCR. The table records approximately 84,000 clones, under 15% of them present only once. Sample: blood. Receptors originate from a female donor with papillary thyroid cancer or a benign thyroid nodule (not recorded which). Some clones in this sample may be carry-over from other donors' samples.

This clone was detected a few times. The chain uses TRBV30 and TRBJ2-5; D not certain. CDR1 GTSNPN and CDR2 SVGIG come from the germline V gene (reference sequence). Trimming took 4 bases from V and 0 from J, leaving 12 bases between them. This CDR3 is 14 amino acids long. The CDR3 DNA reads TGTGCCTGGATTCCAGAAGGTTACCAAGAGACCCAGTACTTC. Amino acid sequence: CAWIPEGYQETQYF.

This clone has at least ten counts. The chain uses TRBV28 and TRBJ2-3; 8 bases are a match to TRBD1. V shed 8 bases, J shed 4 bases, and the junction held 5 bases outside the gene matches. Germline CDR1 is MDHEN and CDR2 is SYDVKM. The CDR3 runs 13 residues. CDR3 loop: CASGTGGPDTQYF. The DNA of the CDR3 is TGTGCCAGCGGGACAGGAGGGCCAGATACGCAGTATTTT.

This clone was detected ten times or more. The genes are TRBV4-2 and TRBJ1-2; 7 nucleotides agree with TRBD1. V lost 1 base, J lost 4 bases, and 15 bases stayed unmatched. The germline V gene has CDR1 LGHNA and CDR2 YNFKEQ. This CDR3 is 18 amino acids long. The CDR3 sequence: CASSQVAAGGRYAYGYTF. The CDR3, as DNA: TGTGCCAGCAGCCAAGTCGCCGCAGGGGGGCGGTATGCCTATGGCTACACCTTC.

Note on this clone: A single base separates this from a much larger clone, so it may be a read error. Distinct nucleotide sequences in the sample also encode this CDR3. This chain uses TRBV18 with TRBJ1-1; no clear D. V shed 0 bases and J shed 11 bases, with 13 bases lying between them. Per the germline V gene, CDR1 is KGHSH and CDR2 is LQKENI. This CDR3 is 13 amino acids long. The CDR3 spells CASSPPIGVPAFF. The CDR3 DNA reads TGTGCCAGCTCACCACCTATTGGGGTTCCTGCTTTCTTT.

Remarks on this clone: It may be a read error: a sequence one base away is much more abundant. The chain uses TRBV9 and TRBJ1-1; D call uncertain. The CDR3 has 15 residues. Germline CDR1 SGDLS, CDR2 YYNGEE. V lost 4 bases and J 4 bases, leaving 17 bases between the germline ends. The CDR3 DNA is TGTGCCAGCAGCTTAAACCCACATGGAATCACTGAAGCTTTCTTT. This codes for CASSLNPHGITEAFF.

Only a few counts were recorded for this clone. In DNA form, the CDR3 reads TGTGCCAGCATCCCACCCCTGGGGACTCGGGGGGAGTACAATGAGCAGTTCTTC. Protein: CASIPPLGTRGEYNEQFF. This chain links TRBV6-5 with TRBJ2-1; TRBD2 aligns across 7 bases. The V gene end was trimmed by 7 bases and the J gene end by 4 bases; junction bases not matched to a gene: 19. Germline V gives CDR1 MNHEY, CDR2 SVGAGI. The CDR3 sequence is 18 residues long.

For this clone: This could be a read error, since a much larger clone is one nucleotide away. CDR3 DNA: TGTGCCATCAGTGGCGGGACAGGAAGCGCAGATACGCAGTATTTT. Protein sequence: CAISGGTGSADTQYF. V usage is TRBV10-3 and J usage is TRBJ2-3, with 8 bases lining up with TRBD1. Per germline, CDR1 ENHRY and CDR2 SYGVKD. V trimming: 4 bases; J trimming: 4 bases; junction bases outside the gene matches: 7. This CDR3 region has 15 residues.

As concerns this clone: One junction end does not reproduce the germline sequence, and a read error may be involved. This chain links TRBV6-9 with TRBJ2-4; 10 bases are shared with TRBD1. CDR1 and CDR2 from the germline V gene are MNHGY and SVAAGI. The CDR3 extends over 17 amino acids. The CDR3 protein is CASSILLTGGFKIIHYF. CDR3 coding DNA: TGTGCCAGCAGTATTCTTTTGACAGGGGGCTTCAAAATCATTCACTACTTC.

This clone was found many times. The sample holds other DNA sequences that translate to the same CDR3. The chain is built from TRBV4-2 and TRBJ2-7; 8 bases align to TRBD2. With V trimmed by 3 bases and J by 4 bases, 11 bases remained unmatched. The CDR3 runs 16 residues. Germline values: CDR1 LGHNA, CDR2 YNFKEQ. The CDR3 DNA reads as TGTGCCAGCAGCCACCTCTTCGCTCGGGGGGGTTACGAGCAGTACTTC. Encoded protein: CASSHLFARGGYEQYF.

This clone has a count of ten or more. V and J are TRBV5-1 and TRBJ1-2; 10 bases agree with TRBD1. Trimming took 3 bases from V and 3 from J; bases not matched to a gene: 2. The CDR3 consists of 14 residues. Germline V gene sequence: CDR1 SGHRS, CDR2 YFSETQ. The CDR3 reads CASSYGQGDYGYTF. The DNA of the CDR3 is TGCGCCAGCAGCTACGGACAGGGGGACTATGGCTACACCTTC.

There are many counts of this clone. The J gene is TRBJ2-7, the V gene TRBV2, with D perhaps TRBD1 (5 bases). This CDR3 region has 14 residues. The germline V gene encodes CDR1 SNHLY and CDR2 FYNNEI. Trimming took 6 bases from V and 5 from J, leaving 17 bases between them. The CDR3 sequence is CASRFSDTPHEQYF. The DNA of the CDR3 is TGTGCCAGCAGATTCTCGGACACACCCCACGAGCAGTACTTC. The full variable domain, rest sourced from reference TRBV2 and TRBJ2-7, is EPEVTQTPSHQVTQMGQEVILRCVPISNHLYFYWYRQILGQKVEFLVSFYNNEISEKSEIFDDQFSVERPDGSNFTLKIRSTKLEDSAMYFCASRFSDTPHEQYFGPGTRLTVT.

This clone was found many times. The chain is built from TRBV7-9 and TRBJ2-2, with D maybe TRBD1 (6 bases). Germline V gene data show CDR1 as SEHNR and CDR2 as FQNEAQ (reference sequence). Trimming left V 4 bases short and J 3 bases short, with 12 bases between. CDR3 length equals 15 residues. CDR3 amino acids: CASSSTTGYTGELFF. CDR3 in DNA: TGTGCCAGCAGCTCCACTACAGGGTACACCGGGGAGCTGTTTTTT. The variable domain in full, completed from reference TRBV7-9 and TRBJ2-2, reads DTGVSQNPRHKITKRGQNVTFRCDPISEHNRLYWYRQTLGQGPEFLTYFQNEAQLEKSRLLSDRFSAERPKGSFSTLEIQRTEQGDSAMYLCASSSTTGYTGELFFGEGSRLTVL.

This clone has ten or more counts. This same CDR3 is encoded by further DNA sequences in the sample. This chain joins TRBV24-1 and TRBJ2-3, with 7 bases lining up with TRBD2. Germline V CDR1 and CDR2: KGHDR, SFDVKD. The CDR3 contains 16 residues. V shed 3 bases, J shed 2 bases, and the junction held 7 bases outside the gene matches. The CDR3 bases are TGTGCCACCAGTGATCGGACTAGAGGGGCCACAGATACGCAGTATTTT. It translates to CATSDRTRGATDTQYF.

This clone was found many times. The chain combines TRBV11-1 with TRBJ1-2, with 8 bases fitting TRBD1. The CDR3 contains 18 residues. From germline, CDR1 is SGHAT and CDR2 FQDESV (reference sequence). V shed 3 bases, J shed 4 bases, and the junction held 16 bases outside the gene matches. CDR3 sequence reads: CASSFLRMYGQGGYGYTF. As DNA, the CDR3 is TGTGCCAGCAGCTTCCTTCGTATGTACGGACAGGGAGGCTATGGCTACACCTTC.

Concerning this clone: One end of the junction does not line up with germline, which may come from a read error. The sample carries other DNA sequences with the same CDR3. This sequence joins TRBV20-1 and TRBJ1-5; D gene uncertain. This CDR3 has 12 amino acids. CDR1 and CDR2 from the germline V gene are DFQATT and SNEGSKA (reference sequence). The CDR3 sequence: CSARSQNQPQHF. In DNA form, the CDR3 reads TGCAGTGCTCGAAGTCAAAATCAGCCCCAGCACTTT.

This clone was recorded at least ten times. The rearrangement links TRBV19 to TRBJ1-6; D is possibly TRBD1 (6 bases). This CDR3 has 16 amino acids. The V and J ends lost 9 bases and 1 base respectively, with 16 bases between them. Germline V lookup: CDR1 LNHDA, CDR2 SQIVND (reference sequence). CDR3 coding DNA: TGTGCCAGAGCGACAGGCTTTGGATCCTATAATTCACCCCTCCACTTT. Translating gives CARATGFGSYNSPLHF.

This clone was counted many times. This CDR3 is also generated by other DNA sequences in the sample. The chain joins TRBV2 to TRBJ1-1; D is ambiguous. Germline CDR1 and CDR2: SNHLY and FYNNEI. Deletions cut 5 bases from V and 10 bases from J, with 23 bases between. CDR3 length equals 15 residues. This chain's CDR3 is CASSPSGESRSGAFF. The CDR3 bases are TGTGCCAGCAGTCCCTCGGGAGAGTCCCGAAGTGGAGCTTTCTTT.

The table lists this clone with many counts. The V call is TRBV30, the J call TRBJ1-2; D is undetermined. Germline lookup yields CDR1 GTSNPN and CDR2 SVGIG (reference sequence). CDR3 length: 12 residues. Trimming cost V 0 bases and J 7 bases, with 9 bases left between them. CDR3: CAWSVSASGYTF. The CDR3 DNA follows: TGTGCCTGGAGTGTCTCCGCGAGTGGCTACACCTTC.

This clone was counted at least ten times. This chain uses TRBV5-5 with TRBJ2-7; D is perhaps TRBD1 or TRBD2 (5 bases each). The CDR3 runs 14 residues. From germline, CDR1 is SGHKS and CDR2 YYEKEE (reference sequence). Trimming shortened V by 4 bases and J by 0 bases, and 11 bases separated the two germline ends. The CDR3 loop is CASSPGPSSYEQYF. CDR3 DNA: TGTGCCAGCAGCCCGGGACCCAGCTCCTACGAGCAGTACTTC.

Many counts were recorded for this clone. This rearrangement joins TRBV5-1 to TRBJ1-4; D ambiguous. V gave up 0 bases and J gave up 0 bases, with 6 bases separating them. Looked up from germline, CDR1 is SGHRS and CDR2 is YFSETQ. The CDR3 contains 15 residues. The CDR3 nucleotides are TGCGCCAGCAGCTTGGATCAGGCAACTAATGAAAAACTGTTTTTT. This codes for CASSLDQATNEKLFF.

Points on this clone: A much larger clone differs by one base, so this may be a read error. This sample also contains other DNA sequences that code for the same CDR3. The V and J genes are TRBV7-2 and TRBJ1-1; 7 bases match TRBD1. Germline CDR1 and CDR2: SGHTA and FQGNSA. J was trimmed by 14 bases and V by 3 bases; bases with no gene match: 9. There are 12 residues in the CDR3. CDR3 protein: CASSFTGVGAFF. The CDR3 coding sequence is TGTGCCAGCAGCTTTACAGGGGTGGGAGCCTTCTTT. Drawing the rest from reference TRBV7-2 and TRBJ1-1, the complete variable domain is GAGVSQSPSNKVTEKGKDVELRCDPISGHTALYWYRQSLGQGLEFLIYFQGNSAPDKSGLPSDRFSAERTGGSVSTLTIQRTQQEDSAVYLCASSFTGVGAFFGQGTRLTVV.

This clone showed up just once. This may be a read error: a much more frequent sequence differs by one nucleotide. The chain employs TRBV14 and TRBJ2-3, with no clear D. Germline CDR1 SGHDN, CDR2 FVKESK. This CDR3 is 16 amino acids long. V lost 0 bases and J lost 2, with 12 bases in between. The CDR3: CASSQDNFRSTDTQYF. The CDR3 nucleotides are TGTGCCAGCAGCCAAGATAATTTCAGGTCCACAGATACGCAGTATTTT.